Below, 8 T cell receptor beta chains from the same sample are listed, as sequenced in a study of blood T cell repertoires in COVID-19 (dated by TCRdb to the early 2020s). Preparation of the library involved the immunoSEQ multiplex PCR assay. TCRdb's version of the immuneACCESS table is confined to in-frame rearrangements and falls short of the full clone set. An unresolved V gene accounts for under half of the shortfall where checked; the remainder is of unknown origin. The sample table lists approximately 92,000 clones, around 83% of them with a count of one. Over 10% of the sample rests with the top ten. Input material: peripheral blood. All receptors come from an older woman in a cohort sampled during active or convalescent COVID-19.

This clone has just one count. This chain uses TRBV19 with TRBJ1-6; no firm D call. The V end lost 4 bases, the J end lost 8 bases, and 12 bases lay between the germline ends. Germline V gene sequence: CDR1 LNHDA, CDR2 SQIVND (reference sequence). The CDR3 has 14 residues. The CDR3 sequence: CASSTRGMDSPLHF. The CDR3, as DNA: TGTGCCAGTAGTACCAGAGGGATGGATTCACCCCTCCACTTT.

The chain uses TRBV18 and TRBJ1-4, with D tentatively TRBD1 (6 bases). The CDR3 length is 17 residues. Trimming removed 3 bases from V and 4 bases from J, with 18 bases in between. In germline, CDR1 is KGHSH, CDR2 LQKENI. CDR3 sequence: CASSPRIPTGDNEKLFF. CDR3 nucleotide sequence: TGTGCCAGCTCACCTAGAATCCCGACAGGAGATAATGAAAAACTGTTTTTT.

The chain uses TRBV29-1 and TRBJ2-5; 8 bases align to TRBD2. V lost 5 bases and J lost 4; bases outside the gene matches: 6. This CDR3 contains 13 residues. Germline assignment: CDR1 SQVTM and CDR2 ANQGSEA. The CDR3 spells CSVSSGIAETQYF. The CDR3 DNA reads as TGCAGCGTTAGTAGCGGGATCGCAGAGACCCAGTACTTC. The variable domain in full, with the rest retrieved from reference TRBV29-1 and TRBJ2-5, is SAVISQKPSRDICQRGTSLTIQCQVDSQVTMMFWYRQQPGQSLTLIATANQGSEATYESGFVIDKFPISRPNLTFSTLTVSNMSPEDSSIYLCSVSSGIAETQYFGPGTRLLVL.

This rearrangement joins TRBV3-1 (or the pseudogene TRBV3-2) to TRBJ2-7; TRBD1 matches at 7 bases. The V gene's germline CDR1 is LGHDT and CDR2 YNNKEL (reference sequence). The CDR3 is 17 amino acids. Trimming took 4 bases from V and 5 from J; bases not matched to a gene: 17. Written as DNA, the CDR3 is TGTGCCAGCAGCCCTCAGTTCCTTGACAGGGAGAACAACGAGCAGTACTTC. Encoded protein: CASSPQFLDRENNEQYF.

This clone was seen more than once but under ten times. The chain joins TRBV2 to TRBJ1-2; no reliable D call. Germline values: CDR1 SNHLY, CDR2 FYNNEI. The CDR3 consists of 12 residues. Trimming took 8 bases from V and 4 from J, leaving 11 bases between them. The CDR3 loop is CASHTGSYGYTF. The CDR3, as DNA: TGTGCCAGCCATACCGGGAGCTATGGCTACACCTTC.

J is TRBJ1-1 and V is TRBV12-3 or TRBV12-4, with a tentative D call TRBD1 (5 bases). V gave up 4 bases and J gave up 8 bases, with 8 bases separating them. The CDR3 has 11 amino acids. CDR3 residues: CASSSTGEAFF. CDR3 coding DNA: TGTGCCAGCAGTTCCACAGGAGAAGCTTTCTTT.

The chain joins TRBV5-1 to TRBJ1-2, with 8 bases matching TRBD1. The CDR3 is made up of 15 amino acids. V lost 0 bases to trimming and J lost 4 bases; unmatched junction nucleotides: 5. Germline V lookup: CDR1 SGHRS, CDR2 YFSETQ. The CDR3, as DNA: TGCGCCAGCAGCTTGGTCCCGGACAGGGCCTATGGCTACACCTTC. The encoded protein is CASSLVPDRAYGYTF.

The J gene is TRBJ1-2, the V gene TRBV28; weak D call: TRBD1 (6 bases). CDR3 length equals 14 residues. Trimming cost V 6 bases and J 3 bases, with 14 bases left between them. CDR1 is MDHEN, CDR2 SYDVKM, per germline. CDR3 region: CASSSYGQYYGYTF. The DNA of the CDR3 is TGTGCCAGCAGCTCTTATGGACAGTACTATGGCTACACCTTC.